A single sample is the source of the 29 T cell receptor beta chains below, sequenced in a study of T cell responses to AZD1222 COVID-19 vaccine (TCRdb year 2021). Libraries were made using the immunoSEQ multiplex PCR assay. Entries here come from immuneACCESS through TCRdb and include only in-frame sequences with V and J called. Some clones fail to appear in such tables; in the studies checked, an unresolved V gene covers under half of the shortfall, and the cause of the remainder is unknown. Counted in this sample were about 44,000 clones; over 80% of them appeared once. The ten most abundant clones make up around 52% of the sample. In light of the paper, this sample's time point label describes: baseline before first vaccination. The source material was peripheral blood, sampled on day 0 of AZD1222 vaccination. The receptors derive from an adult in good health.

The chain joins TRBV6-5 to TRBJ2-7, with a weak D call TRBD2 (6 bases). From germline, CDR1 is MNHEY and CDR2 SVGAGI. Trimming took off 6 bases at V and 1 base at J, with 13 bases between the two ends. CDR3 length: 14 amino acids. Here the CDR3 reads CASRPVEGSYEQYF. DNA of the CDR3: TGTGCCAGCAGACCAGTGGAGGGGTCCTACGAGCAGTACTTC.

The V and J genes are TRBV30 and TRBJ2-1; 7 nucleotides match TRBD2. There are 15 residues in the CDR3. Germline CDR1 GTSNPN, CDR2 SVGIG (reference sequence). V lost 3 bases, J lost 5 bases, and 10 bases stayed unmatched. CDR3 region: CAWSPGSGTNNEQFF. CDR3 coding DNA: TGTGCCTGGAGCCCCGGCAGCGGGACCAACAATGAGCAGTTCTTC.

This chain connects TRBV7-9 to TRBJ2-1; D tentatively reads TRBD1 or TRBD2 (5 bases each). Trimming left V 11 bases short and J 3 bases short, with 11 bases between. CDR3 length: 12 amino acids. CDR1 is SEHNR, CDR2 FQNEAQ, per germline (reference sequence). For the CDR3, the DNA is TGTGCCGCCGGGGCCTTCTACAATGAGCAGTTCTTC. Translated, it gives CAAGAFYNEQFF.

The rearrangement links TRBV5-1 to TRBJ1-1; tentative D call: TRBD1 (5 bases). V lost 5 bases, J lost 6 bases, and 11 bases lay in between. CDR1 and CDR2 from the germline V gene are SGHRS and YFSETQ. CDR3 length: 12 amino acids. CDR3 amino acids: CASSQGVAEAFF. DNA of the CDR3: TGCGCCAGCAGTCAAGGGGTAGCTGAAGCTTTCTTT. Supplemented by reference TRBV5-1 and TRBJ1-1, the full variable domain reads KAGVTQTPRYLIKTRGQQVTLSCSPISGHRSVSWYQQTPGQGLQFLFEYFSETQRNKGNFPGRFSGRQFSNSRSEMNVSTLELGDSALYLCASSQGVAEAFFGQGTRLTVV.

The CDR3 is CASRYSETGELFF. In DNA form, the CDR3 reads TGTGCCAGCAGGTATTCGGAGACCGGGGAGCTGTTTTTT. This sequence joins TRBV6-5 and TRBJ2-2; D is uncertain. V was pared by 6 bases and J by 5 bases, with 10 bases between. This CDR3 has 13 amino acids. Germline-derived CDR1 and CDR2 are MNHEY and SVGAGI.

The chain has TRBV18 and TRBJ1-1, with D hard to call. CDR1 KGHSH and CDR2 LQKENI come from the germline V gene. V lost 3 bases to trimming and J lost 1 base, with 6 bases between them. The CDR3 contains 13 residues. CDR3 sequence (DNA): TGTGCCAGCTCACCCAACAGGAACACTGAAGCTTTCTTT. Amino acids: CASSPNRNTEAFF.

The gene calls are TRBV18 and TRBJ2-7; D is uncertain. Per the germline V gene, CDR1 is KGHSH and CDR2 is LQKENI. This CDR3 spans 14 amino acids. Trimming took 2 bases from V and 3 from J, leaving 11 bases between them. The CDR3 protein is CASSPEGPRYEQYF. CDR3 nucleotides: TGTGCCAGCTCACCAGAAGGGCCACGCTACGAGCAGTACTTC.

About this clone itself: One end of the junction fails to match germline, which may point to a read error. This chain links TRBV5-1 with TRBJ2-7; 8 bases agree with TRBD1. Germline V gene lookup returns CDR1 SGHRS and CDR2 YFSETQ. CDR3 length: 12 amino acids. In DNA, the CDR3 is TGCGCCAGCAGCGAGGGGACAGGCTTATGGGCCTTC. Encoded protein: CASSEGTGLWAF.

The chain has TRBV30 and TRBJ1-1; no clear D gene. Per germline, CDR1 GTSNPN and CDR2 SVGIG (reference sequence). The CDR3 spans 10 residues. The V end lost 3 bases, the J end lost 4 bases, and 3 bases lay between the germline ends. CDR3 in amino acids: CAWSSTEAFF. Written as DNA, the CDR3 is TGTGCCTGGAGCTCCACTGAAGCTTTCTTT.

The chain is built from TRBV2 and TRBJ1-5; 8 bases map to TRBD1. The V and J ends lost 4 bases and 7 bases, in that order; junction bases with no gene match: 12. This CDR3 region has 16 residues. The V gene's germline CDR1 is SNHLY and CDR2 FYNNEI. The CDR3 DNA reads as TGTGCCAGCAGTGGGCCCGGGACAGGATCGAACCAGCCCCAGCATTTT. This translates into CASSGPGTGSNQPQHF.

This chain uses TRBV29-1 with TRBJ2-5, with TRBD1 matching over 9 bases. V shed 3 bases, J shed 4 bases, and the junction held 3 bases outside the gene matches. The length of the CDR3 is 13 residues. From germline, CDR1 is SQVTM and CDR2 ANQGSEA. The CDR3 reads CSVEDRGGETQYF. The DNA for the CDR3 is TGCAGCGTTGAGGACAGGGGAGGAGAGACCCAGTACTTC.

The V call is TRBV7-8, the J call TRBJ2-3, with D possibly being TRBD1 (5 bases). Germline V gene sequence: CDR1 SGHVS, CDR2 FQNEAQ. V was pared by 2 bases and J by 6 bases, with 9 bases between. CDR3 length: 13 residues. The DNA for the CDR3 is TGTGCCAGCAGCTTACAGGGAAGCGATACGCAGTATTTT. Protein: CASSLQGSDTQYF.

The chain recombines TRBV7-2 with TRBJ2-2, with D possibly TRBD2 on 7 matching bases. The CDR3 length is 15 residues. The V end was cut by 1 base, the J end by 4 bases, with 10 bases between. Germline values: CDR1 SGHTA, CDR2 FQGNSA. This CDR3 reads CASSLVAGATGELFF. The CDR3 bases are TGTGCCAGCAGCTTAGTTGCGGGGGCCACCGGGGAGCTGTTTTTT.

The CDR3 here is CASSPDFTYEQYF. Written as DNA, the CDR3 is TGTGCCAGCAGCCCCGACTTTACCTACGAGCAGTACTTC. The chain combines TRBV3-1 (or the pseudogene TRBV3-2) with TRBJ2-7; D not certain. Germline V gene lookup returns CDR1 LGHDT and CDR2 YNNKEL (reference sequence). This CDR3 is built from 13 residues. Trimming left V 4 bases short and J 2 bases short, with 9 bases between.

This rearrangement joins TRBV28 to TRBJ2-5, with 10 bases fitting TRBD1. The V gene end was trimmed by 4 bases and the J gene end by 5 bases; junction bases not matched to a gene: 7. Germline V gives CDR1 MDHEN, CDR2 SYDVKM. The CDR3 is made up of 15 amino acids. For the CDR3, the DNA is TGTGCCAGCAGTTCGGACAGGGGGTTGGGGGAGACCCAGTACTTC. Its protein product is CASSSDRGLGETQYF.

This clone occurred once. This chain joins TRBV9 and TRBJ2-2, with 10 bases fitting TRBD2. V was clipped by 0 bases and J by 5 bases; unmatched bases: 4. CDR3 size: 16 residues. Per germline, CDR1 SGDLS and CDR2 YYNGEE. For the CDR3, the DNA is TGTGCCAGCAGCGTAGGCCTAGCGGGAGTGACCGGGGAGCTGTTTTTT. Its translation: CASSVGLAGVTGELFF. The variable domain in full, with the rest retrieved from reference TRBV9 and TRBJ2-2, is DSGVTQTPKHLITATGQRVTLRCSPRSGDLSVYWYQQSLDQGLQFLIQYYNGEERAKGNILERFSAQQFPDLHSELNLSSLELGDSALYFCASSVGLAGVTGELFFGEGSRLTVL.

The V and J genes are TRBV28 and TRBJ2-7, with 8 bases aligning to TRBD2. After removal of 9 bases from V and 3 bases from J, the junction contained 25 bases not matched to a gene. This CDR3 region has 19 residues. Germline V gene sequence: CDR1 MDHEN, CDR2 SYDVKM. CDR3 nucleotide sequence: TGTGCCAGTTTGGCATCTCCCGGGGGTAGGGCGGGAGGTGTCTACGAGCAGTACTTC. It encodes CASLASPGGRAGGVYEQYF.

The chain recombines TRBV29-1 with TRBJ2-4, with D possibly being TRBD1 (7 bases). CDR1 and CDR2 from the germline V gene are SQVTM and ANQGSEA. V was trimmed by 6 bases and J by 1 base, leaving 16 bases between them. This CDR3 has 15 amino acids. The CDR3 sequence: CSVGGGGQAKNIQYF. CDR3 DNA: TGCAGCGTGGGAGGAGGGGGCCAGGCCAAAAACATTCAGTACTTC.

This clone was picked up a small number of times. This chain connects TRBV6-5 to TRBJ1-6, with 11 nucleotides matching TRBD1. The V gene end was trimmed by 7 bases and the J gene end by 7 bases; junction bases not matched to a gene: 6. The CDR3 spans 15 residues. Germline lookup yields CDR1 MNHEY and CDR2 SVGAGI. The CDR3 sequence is CASNMGQGDNSPLHF. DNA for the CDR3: TGTGCCAGCAATATGGGACAGGGGGACAATTCACCCCTCCACTTT.

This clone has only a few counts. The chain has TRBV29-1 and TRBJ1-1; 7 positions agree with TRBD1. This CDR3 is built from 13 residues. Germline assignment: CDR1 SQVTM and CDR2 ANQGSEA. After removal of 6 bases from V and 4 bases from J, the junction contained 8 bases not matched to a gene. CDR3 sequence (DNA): TGCAGCGTAGCTCAGGGGGGCGGCACTGAAGCTTTCTTT. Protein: CSVAQGGGTEAFF.

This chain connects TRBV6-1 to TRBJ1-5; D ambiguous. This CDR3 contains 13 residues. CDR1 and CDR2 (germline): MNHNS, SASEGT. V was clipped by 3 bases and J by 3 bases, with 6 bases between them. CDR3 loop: CASSDVYNQPQHF. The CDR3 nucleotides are TGTGCCAGCAGTGACGTTTACAATCAGCCCCAGCATTTT.

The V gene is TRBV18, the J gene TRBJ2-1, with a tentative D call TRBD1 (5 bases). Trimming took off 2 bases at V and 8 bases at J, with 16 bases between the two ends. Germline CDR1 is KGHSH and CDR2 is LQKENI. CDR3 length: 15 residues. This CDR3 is CASSPTGSGLDEQFF. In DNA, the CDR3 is TGTGCCAGCTCACCAACGGGTTCAGGGCTGGATGAGCAGTTCTTC.

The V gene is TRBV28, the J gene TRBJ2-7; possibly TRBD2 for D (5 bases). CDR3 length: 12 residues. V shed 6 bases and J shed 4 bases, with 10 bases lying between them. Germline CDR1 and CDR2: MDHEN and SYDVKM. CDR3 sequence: CASSPPGYEQYF. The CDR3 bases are TGTGCCAGCAGCCCCCCGGGGTACGAGCAGTACTTC.

CDR3 bases: TGTGCCAGCAGTTCACTAAGTCAGCCCCAGCATTTT. Amino acids: CASSSLSQPQHF. This chain links TRBV2 with TRBJ1-5; D call uncertain. The ends were cut back, 5 bases at V and 6 bases at J, with 8 bases in the middle. Germline V CDR1 and CDR2: SNHLY, FYNNEI. This CDR3 contains 12 residues.

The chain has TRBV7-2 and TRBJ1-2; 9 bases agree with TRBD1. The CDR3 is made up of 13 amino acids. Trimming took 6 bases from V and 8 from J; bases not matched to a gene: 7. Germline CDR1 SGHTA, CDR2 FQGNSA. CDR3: CASRRGQGRGYTF. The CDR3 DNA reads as TGTGCCAGCAGACGCGGACAGGGGAGGGGCTACACCTTC.

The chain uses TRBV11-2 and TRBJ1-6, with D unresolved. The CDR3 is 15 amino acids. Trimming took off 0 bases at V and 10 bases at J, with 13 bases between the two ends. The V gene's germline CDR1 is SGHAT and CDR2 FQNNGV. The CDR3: CASSLDLTGNSPLHF. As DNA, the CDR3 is TGTGCCAGCAGCTTAGATCTTACGGGGAACTCACCCCTCCACTTT.

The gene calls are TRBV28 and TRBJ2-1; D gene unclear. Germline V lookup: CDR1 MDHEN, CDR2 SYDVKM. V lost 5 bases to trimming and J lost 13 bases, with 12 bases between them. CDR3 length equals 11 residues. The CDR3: CASSLEAHQFF. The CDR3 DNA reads TGTGCCAGCAGTCTAGAGGCCCACCAGTTCTTC.

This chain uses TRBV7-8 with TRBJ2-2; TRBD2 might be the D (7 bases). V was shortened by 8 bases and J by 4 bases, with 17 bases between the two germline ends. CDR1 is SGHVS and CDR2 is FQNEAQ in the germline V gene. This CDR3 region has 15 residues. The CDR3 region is CASGGGSGVTGELFF. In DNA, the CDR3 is TGTGCCAGCGGGGGCGGGAGCGGGGTCACCGGGGAGCTGTTTTTT.

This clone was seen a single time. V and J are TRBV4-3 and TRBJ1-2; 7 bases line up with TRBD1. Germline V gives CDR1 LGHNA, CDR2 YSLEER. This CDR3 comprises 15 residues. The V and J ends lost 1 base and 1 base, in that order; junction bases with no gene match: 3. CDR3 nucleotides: TGCGCCAGCAGCCAAGGGGGACAGAATAACTATGGCTACACCTTC. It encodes CASSQGGQNNYGYTF.